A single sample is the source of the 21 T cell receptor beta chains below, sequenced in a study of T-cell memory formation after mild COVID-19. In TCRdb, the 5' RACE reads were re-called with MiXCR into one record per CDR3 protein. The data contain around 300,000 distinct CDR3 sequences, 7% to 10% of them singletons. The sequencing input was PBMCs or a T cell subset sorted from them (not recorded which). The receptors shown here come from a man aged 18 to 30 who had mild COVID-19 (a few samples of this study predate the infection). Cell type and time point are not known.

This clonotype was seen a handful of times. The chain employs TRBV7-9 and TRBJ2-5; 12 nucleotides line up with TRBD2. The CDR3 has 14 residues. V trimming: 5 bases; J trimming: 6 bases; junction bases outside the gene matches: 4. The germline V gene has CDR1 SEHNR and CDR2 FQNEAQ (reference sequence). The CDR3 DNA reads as TGTGCCAGCAGCCCTAGCGGGGGGGCGCAGACCCAGTACTTC. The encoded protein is CASSPSGGAQTQYF.

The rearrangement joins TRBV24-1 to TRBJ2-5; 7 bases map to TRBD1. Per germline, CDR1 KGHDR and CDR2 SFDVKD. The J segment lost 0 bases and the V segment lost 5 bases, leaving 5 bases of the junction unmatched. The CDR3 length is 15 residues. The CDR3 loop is CATSANTGDQETQYF. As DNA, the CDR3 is TGTGCCACCAGTGCAAATACAGGGGACCAAGAGACCCAGTACTTC.

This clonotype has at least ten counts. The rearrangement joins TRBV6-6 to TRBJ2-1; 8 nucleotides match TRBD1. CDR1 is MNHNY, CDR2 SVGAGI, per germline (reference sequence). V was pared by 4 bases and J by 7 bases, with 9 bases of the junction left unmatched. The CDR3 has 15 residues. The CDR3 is CASSLRTGIVNEQFF. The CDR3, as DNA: TGTGCCAGCAGTTTACGGACAGGGATTGTGAATGAGCAGTTCTTC.

The CDR3 nucleotides are TGTGCCAGCAGCGTAGGAAGGAGTGGGAGCTCCTATAATTCACCCCTCCACTTT. This encodes CASSVGRSGSSYNSPLHF. The rearrangement uses TRBV9 and TRBJ1-6; D gene ambiguous. Germline CDR1 SGDLS, CDR2 YYNGEE. CDR3 length: 18 residues. V lost 0 bases to trimming and J lost 0 bases, with 13 bases between them.

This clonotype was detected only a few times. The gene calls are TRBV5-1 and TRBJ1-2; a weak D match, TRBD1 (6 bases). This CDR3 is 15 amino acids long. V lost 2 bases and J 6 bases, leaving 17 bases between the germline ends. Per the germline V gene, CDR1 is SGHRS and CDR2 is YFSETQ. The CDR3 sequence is CASSFGGLIGNGYTF. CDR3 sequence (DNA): TGCGCCAGCAGCTTTGGGGGGCTGATCGGAAATGGCTACACCTTC.

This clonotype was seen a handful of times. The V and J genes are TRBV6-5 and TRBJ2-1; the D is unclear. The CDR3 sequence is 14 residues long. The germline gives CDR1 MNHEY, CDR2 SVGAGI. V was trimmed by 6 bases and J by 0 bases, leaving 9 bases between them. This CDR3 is CASRDSYSYNEQFF. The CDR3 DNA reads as TGTGCCAGCAGGGATAGCTACTCCTACAATGAGCAGTTCTTC.

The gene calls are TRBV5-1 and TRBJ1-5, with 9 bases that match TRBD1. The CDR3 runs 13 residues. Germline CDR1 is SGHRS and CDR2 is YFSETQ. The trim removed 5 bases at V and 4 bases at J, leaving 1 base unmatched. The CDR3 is CASRQGANQPQHF. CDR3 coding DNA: TGCGCCAGCAGACAGGGGGCAAATCAGCCCCAGCATTTT. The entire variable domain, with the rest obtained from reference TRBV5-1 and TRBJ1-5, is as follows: KAGVTQTPRYLIKTRGQQVTLSCSPISGHRSVSWYQQTPGQGLQFLFEYFSETQRNKGNFPGRFSGRQFSNSRSEMNVSTLELGDSALYLCASRQGANQPQHFGDGTRLSIL.

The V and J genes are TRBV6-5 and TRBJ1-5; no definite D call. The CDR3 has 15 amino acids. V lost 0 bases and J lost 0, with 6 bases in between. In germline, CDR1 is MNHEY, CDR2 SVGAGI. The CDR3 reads CASSYSIYSNQPQHF. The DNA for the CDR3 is TGTGCCAGCAGTTACTCGATATATAGCAATCAGCCCCAGCATTTT.

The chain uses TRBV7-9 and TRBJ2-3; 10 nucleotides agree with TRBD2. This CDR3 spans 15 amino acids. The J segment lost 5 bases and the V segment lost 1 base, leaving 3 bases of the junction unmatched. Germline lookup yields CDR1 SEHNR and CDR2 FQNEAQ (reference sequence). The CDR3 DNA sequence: TGTGCCAGCAGCTTAGAGGGACTAGCGCGAGATACGCAGTATTTT. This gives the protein CASSLEGLARDTQYF.

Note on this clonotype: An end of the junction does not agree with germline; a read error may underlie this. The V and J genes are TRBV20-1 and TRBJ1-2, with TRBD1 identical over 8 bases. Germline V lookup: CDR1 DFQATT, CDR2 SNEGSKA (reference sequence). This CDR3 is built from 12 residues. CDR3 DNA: TGCAGTGCCAGAGAGACAGGGGATGGCTACACCTTC. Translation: CSARETGDGYTF.

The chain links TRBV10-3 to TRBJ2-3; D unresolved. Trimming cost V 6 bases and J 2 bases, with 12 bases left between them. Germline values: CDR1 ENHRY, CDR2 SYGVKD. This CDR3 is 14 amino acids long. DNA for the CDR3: TGTGCCATCAGCGCTAAGGCCGCCACAGATACGCAGTATTTT. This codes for CAISAKAATDTQYF.

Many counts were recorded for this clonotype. The CDR3 region has the DNA TGTGCCAGCACCGGGACAGATGAAAAACTGTTTTTT. Translated, it gives CASTGTDEKLFF. V and J are TRBV12-3 or TRBV12-4 and TRBJ1-4; 7 bases map to TRBD1. This CDR3 comprises 12 residues. J was trimmed by 6 bases and V by 7 bases; bases with no gene match: 2.

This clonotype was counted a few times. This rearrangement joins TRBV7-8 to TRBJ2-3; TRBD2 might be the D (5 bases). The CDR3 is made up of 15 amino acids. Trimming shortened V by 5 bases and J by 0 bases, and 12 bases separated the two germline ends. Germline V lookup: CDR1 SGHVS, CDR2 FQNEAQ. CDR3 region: CASSQVRGSTDTQYF. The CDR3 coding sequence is TGTGCCAGCAGCCAGGTCCGGGGTAGCACAGATACGCAGTATTTT.

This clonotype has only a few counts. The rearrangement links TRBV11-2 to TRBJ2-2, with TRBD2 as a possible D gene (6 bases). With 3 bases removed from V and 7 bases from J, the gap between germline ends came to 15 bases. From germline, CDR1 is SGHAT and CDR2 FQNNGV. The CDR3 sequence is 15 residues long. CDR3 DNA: TGTGCCAGCAGCTTGGGTAGGGAGGTCGTCGGGGAGCTGTTTTTT. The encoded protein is CASSLGREVVGELFF.

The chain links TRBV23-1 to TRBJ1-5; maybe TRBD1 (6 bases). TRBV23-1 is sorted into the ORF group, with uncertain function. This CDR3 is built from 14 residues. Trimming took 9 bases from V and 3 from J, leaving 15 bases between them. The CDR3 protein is CASPRQVLNQPQHF. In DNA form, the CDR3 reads TGCGCCAGTCCCAGACAGGTCCTCAATCAGCCCCAGCATTTT.

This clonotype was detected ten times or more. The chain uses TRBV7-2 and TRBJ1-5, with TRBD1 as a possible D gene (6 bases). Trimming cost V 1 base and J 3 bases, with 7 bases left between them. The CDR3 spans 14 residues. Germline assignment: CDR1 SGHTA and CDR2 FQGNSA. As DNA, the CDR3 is TGTGCCAGCAGCTTAGGACAGGCCAATCAGCCCCAGCATTTT. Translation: CASSLGQANQPQHF.

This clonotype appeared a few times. The DNA for the CDR3 is TGTGCCAGCAGCTCGGGACTAGCGGGGGGGCCCCCCTCCTACAATGAGCAGTTCTTC. Amino acids: CASSSGLAGGPPSYNEQFF. The chain employs TRBV7-9 and TRBJ2-1, with 16 bases lining up with TRBD2. The CDR3 totals 19 residues. Germline loops: CDR1 SEHNR, CDR2 FQNEAQ (reference sequence). The V segment lost 4 bases and the J segment 0 bases; nucleotides outside the gene matches: 6.

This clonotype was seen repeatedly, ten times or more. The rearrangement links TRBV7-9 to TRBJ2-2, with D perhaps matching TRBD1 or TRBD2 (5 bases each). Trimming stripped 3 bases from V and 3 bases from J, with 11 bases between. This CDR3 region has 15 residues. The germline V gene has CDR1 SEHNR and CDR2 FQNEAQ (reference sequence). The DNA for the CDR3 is TGTGCCAGCAGCTTTCGGGGCTCGGACACCGGGGAGCTGTTTTTT. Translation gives CASSFRGSDTGELFF.

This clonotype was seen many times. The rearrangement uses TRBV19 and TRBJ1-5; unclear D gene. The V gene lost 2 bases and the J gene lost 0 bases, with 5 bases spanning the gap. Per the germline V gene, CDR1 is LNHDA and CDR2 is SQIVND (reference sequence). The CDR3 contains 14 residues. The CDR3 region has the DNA TGTGCCAGTAGTATACAGATTAGCAATCAGCCCCAGCATTTT. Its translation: CASSIQISNQPQHF.

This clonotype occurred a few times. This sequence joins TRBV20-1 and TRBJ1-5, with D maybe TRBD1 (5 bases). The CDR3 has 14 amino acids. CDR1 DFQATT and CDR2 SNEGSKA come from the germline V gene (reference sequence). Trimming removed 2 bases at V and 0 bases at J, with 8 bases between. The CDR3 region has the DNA TGCAGTGCTAGAAAAGGGGATAGCAATCAGCCCCAGCATTTT. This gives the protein CSARKGDSNQPQHF.

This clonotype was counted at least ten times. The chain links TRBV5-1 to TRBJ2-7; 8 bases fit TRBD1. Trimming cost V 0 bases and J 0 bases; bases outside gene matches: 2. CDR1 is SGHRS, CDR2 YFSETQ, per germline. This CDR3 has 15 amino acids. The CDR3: CASSLGQGASYEQYV. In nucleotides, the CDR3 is TGCGCCAGCAGCTTGGGGCAGGGGGCCTCCTACGAGCAGTACGTC.